A selection of T cell receptor beta chains follows, all from one sample in a study of response to subunit inactivated influenza vaccine. TCRdb reanalysed the RT-PCR reads using MiXCR and keeps one entry per CDR3 protein. Counted here are 450,000 to 550,000 distinct CDR3 sequences, less than 30% occurring once; the ten biggest clones make up around 1.8%. The source was CD4+ T cells sorted from PBMCs, collected 4 to 6 days after vaccination. The receptors derive from a man aged 45-65 years who received an inactivated influenza vaccine. CDR3s include the opening cysteine and the closing phenylalanine or tryptophan. The D gene is left open where the match is weak. Expanded clones get a size class; other rows say once, few or many, or leave the size out.

J gene	clone size	D gene	V gene	CDR3 protein	CDR3 DNA
TRBJ2-2	-	-	TRBV12-3/TRBV12-4	CASRWGDGELFF	TGTGCCAGCAGATGGGGGGACGGGGAGCTGTTTTTT
TRBJ2-5	-	TRBD1	TRBV12-3/TRBV12-4	CASSRPGGTETQYF	TGTGCCAGCAGTCGGCCAGGGGGCACTGAGACCCAGTACTTC
TRBJ1-2	few	TRBD1	TRBV4-3	CASSQVDRADGYTF	TGCGCCAGCAGCCAAGTGGACAGGGCTGATGGCTACACCTTC
TRBJ1-1	few	-	TRBV12-3/TRBV12-4	CASRSLRGPTEAFF	TGTGCCAGCAGATCCTTGCGGGGACCCACTGAAGCTTTCTTT
TRBJ1-1	-	-	TRBV5-6	CASSLEGGNTEAFF	TGTGCCAGCAGCTTGGAAGGGGGGAACACTGAAGCTTTCTTT
TRBJ1-1	few	-	TRBV4-2	CASSQPRGGKNTEAFF	TGTGCCAGCAGCCAACCCCGGGGGGGTAAGAACACTGAAGCTTTCTTT
TRBJ1-1	-	-	TRBV5-1	CASSLMGRTANTEAFF	TGCGCCAGCAGCTTGATGGGGAGGACAGCGAACACTGAAGCTTTCTTT
TRBJ1-2	-	TRBD1	TRBV20-1	CSASRTGDLGYTF	TGCAGTGCTAGCAGGACAGGGGACTTGGGCTACACCTTC
TRBJ2-3	-	TRBD1	TRBV12-3/TRBV12-4	CASSLGDRGLGDTQYF	TGTGCCAGCAGTTTAGGAGACAGGGGGCTCGGAGATACGCAGTATTTT
TRBJ2-3	-	-	TRBV20-1	CSARDRARDTQYF	TGCAGTGCTAGAGACAGGGCCAGAGATACGCAGTATTTT
TRBJ2-5	-	TRBD2	TRBV10-1	CASSEMIAGTETQYF	TGCGCCAGCAGTGAGATGATAGCGGGGACAGAGACCCAGTACTTC
TRBJ1-5	-	TRBD1	TRBV5-4	CASSLDLLFGTGGNQPQHF	TGTGCCAGCAGCTTGGATTTGCTATTTGGGACAGGGGGGAATCAGCCCCAGCATTTT
TRBJ2-1	few	TRBD2	TRBV7-9	CASSSLSGRGVNNEQFF	TGTGCCAGCAGCTCACTTAGCGGGAGAGGGGTGAACAATGAGCAGTTCTTC
TRBJ2-2	few	-	TRBV5-1	CASTQRGAGELFF	TGCGCCAGCACACAGAGAGGAGCCGGGGAGCTGTTTTTT
TRBJ2-1	-	TRBD2	TRBV20-1	CSPFRGDLGEQFF	TGCAGCCCCTTTCGGGGGGACTTGGGAGAGCAGTTCTTC
TRBJ2-3	-	-	TRBV28	CASRTATDTQYF	TGTGCCAGCCGGACAGCCACAGATACGCAGTATTTT
TRBJ2-4	few	-	TRBV12-3/TRBV12-4	CASSHQDAKNIQYF	TGTGCCAGCAGTCACCAAGACGCCAAAAACATTCAGTACTTC
TRBJ2-1	few	TRBD2	TRBV4-1	CASSHRLAGGISPSSYNEQFF	TGCGCCAGCAGCCACCGACTAGCGGGGGGCATCTCACCTAGCTCCTACAATGAGCAGTTCTTC
TRBJ1-4	-	-	TRBV9	CASSVGAGYNEKLFF	TGTGCCAGCAGCGTAGGAGCAGGGTATAATGAAAAACTGTTTTTT
TRBJ1-2	few	-	TRBV5-1	CASSLSGATTNYGYTF	TGCGCCAGCAGCCTCTCAGGGGCGACTACTAACTATGGCTACACCTTC
TRBJ1-5	few	-	TRBV6-2/TRBV6-3	CASTDRSNQPQHF	TGTGCCAGCACCGATCGCAGCAATCAGCCCCAGCATTTT
TRBJ2-2	few	-	TRBV7-8	CASSLLVWGELFF	TGTGCCAGCAGCCTCCTCGTGTGGGGGGAGCTGTTTTTT
TRBJ1-2	many	-	TRBV4-2	CASSPEAGFGGGYTF	TGTGCCAGCAGCCCCGAGGCAGGGTTTGGTGGTGGCTACACCTTC
TRBJ2-2	-	-	TRBV4-2	CASSQEWTTGELFF	TGTGCCAGCAGCCAAGAATGGACCACCGGGGAGCTGTTTTTT
TRBJ2-4	few	-	TRBV20-1	CSAARGSKNIQYF	TGCAGTGCTGCCCGGGGTTCCAAAAACATTCAGTACTTC
TRBJ2-5	-	TRBD2	TRBV20-1	CSADLAGTETQYF	TGCAGTGCCGACCTAGCGGGAACAGAGACCCAGTACTTC
TRBJ2-7	-	TRBD1	TRBV10-2	CASSVSRTGYEQYF	TGCGCCAGCAGTGTGTCACGGACAGGCTACGAGCAGTACTTC
TRBJ2-1	-	TRBD2	TRBV10-2	CASTAAGGRNEQFF	TGCGCCAGCACCGCCGCGGGGGGTCGTAATGAGCAGTTCTTC
TRBJ2-5	few	-	TRBV5-1	CASSIGPGETQYF	TGCGCCAGCAGCATCGGGCCTGGAGAGACCCAGTACTTC
TRBJ2-7	few	-	TRBV11-1	CASAKRGRIYEQYF	TGTGCCAGCGCGAAAAGAGGCAGGATCTACGAGCAGTACTTC
TRBJ2-3	-	TRBD2	TRBV20-1	CSARDIAGDVVVNTQYF	TGCAGTGCTAGAGATATAGCGGGAGACGTCGTAGTGAATACGCAGTATTTT
TRBJ2-5	few	-	TRBV28	CASSRERQETQYF	TGTGCCAGCAGTAGAGAAAGGCAAGAGACCCAGTACTTC
TRBJ2-7	few	-	TRBV5-1	CASSLAPRWYEQYF	TGCGCCAGCAGCTTGGCCCCGAGGTGGTACGAGCAGTACTTC
TRBJ2-7	-	-	TRBV11-2	CASSLGRGWTDEQYF	TGTGCCAGCAGCTTAGGTCGGGGATGGACAGACGAGCAGTACTTC
TRBJ2-7	few	-	TRBV7-2	CASSFADGYEQYF	TGTGCCAGCAGCTTCGCCGACGGCTACGAGCAGTACTTC
TRBJ2-1	-	-	TRBV2	CASSEMGGSEQFF	TGTGCCAGCAGTGAGATGGGGGGCAGTGAGCAGTTCTTC
TRBJ2-3	-	-	TRBV5-1	CASTPQGRGDTQYF	TGCGCCAGCACCCCACAGGGGAGGGGGGATACGCAGTATTTT
TRBJ1-1	many	-	TRBV12-3/TRBV12-4	CASSRPQGLGAFF	TGTGCCAGCAGCCGTCCCCAGGGGTTAGGAGCTTTCTTT
TRBJ1-3	few	-	TRBV12-3/TRBV12-4	CASSLGAAGNTIYF	TGTGCCAGCAGTTTAGGGGCGGCTGGAAACACCATATATTTT
TRBJ1-3	few	-	TRBV20-1	CSARPTGTKGNTIYF	TGCAGTGCTAGACCTACCGGGACTAAAGGAAACACCATATATTTT
TRBJ2-5	-	-	TRBV4-1	CASSQGGFSGAETQYF	TGCGCCAGCAGCCAAGGAGGTTTTTCAGGGGCAGAGACCCAGTACTTC
TRBJ2-2	many	-	TRBV5-6	CASSFVQNRARAGELFF	TGTGCCAGCAGCTTTGTCCAGAACAGGGCTCGTGCAGGGGAGCTGTTTTTT
TRBJ2-3	-	TRBD2	TRBV12-3/TRBV12-4	CALSLGLSPSGATDTQYF	TGTGCCCTCAGTTTAGGCCTCTCTCCTAGCGGGGCCACAGATACGCAGTATTTT
TRBJ2-2	-	-	TRBV27	CASSNYYRTNTGELFF	TGTGCCAGCAGTAACTATTACAGGACGAACACCGGGGAGCTGTTTTTT
TRBJ2-5	-	TRBD2	TRBV18	CASSPSGGQETQYF	TGTGCCAGCTCACCGAGCGGGGGACAAGAGACCCAGTACTTC
TRBJ2-1	-	TRBD2	TRBV10-3	CAIKQTSGLYNEQFF	TGTGCCATCAAACAGACTAGCGGGCTATACAATGAGCAGTTCTTC
TRBJ1-2	few	TRBD1	TRBV12-3/TRBV12-4	CASRGQGNGYTF	TGTGCCAGCAGGGGACAGGGGAATGGCTACACCTTC